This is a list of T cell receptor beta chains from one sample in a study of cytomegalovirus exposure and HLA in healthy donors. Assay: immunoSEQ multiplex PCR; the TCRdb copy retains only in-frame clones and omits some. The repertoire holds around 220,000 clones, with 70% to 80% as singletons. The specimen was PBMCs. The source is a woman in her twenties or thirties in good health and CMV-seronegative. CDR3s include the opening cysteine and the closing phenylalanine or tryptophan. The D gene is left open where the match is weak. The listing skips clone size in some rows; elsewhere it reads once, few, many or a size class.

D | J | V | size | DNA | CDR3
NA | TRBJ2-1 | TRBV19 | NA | TGTGCCAGTAGTCCCCGGGACACCTCCTACAATGAGCAGTTCTTC | CASSPRDTSYNEQFF
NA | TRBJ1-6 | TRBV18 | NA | TGTGCCAGCTCACCAGGTCCAGGGACCTATAATTCACCCCTCCACTTT | CASSPGPGTYNSPLHF
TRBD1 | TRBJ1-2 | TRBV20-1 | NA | TGCAGTGCTGGAACAGGGGTCTACACCTTC | CSAGTGVYTF
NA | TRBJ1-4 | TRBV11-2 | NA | TGTGCCAGCAGCTTAGTAGGGGGAGCTAATGAAAAACTGTTTTTT | CASSLVGGANEKLFF
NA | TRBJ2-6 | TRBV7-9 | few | TGTGCCAGCAGCTTGGCCACTGGGGCCAACGTCCTGACTTTC | CASSLATGANVLTF
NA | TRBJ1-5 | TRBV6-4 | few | TGTGCCAGCAGTCCCTCCGGACAGTCTCAGCCCCAGCATTTT | CASSPSGQSQPQHF
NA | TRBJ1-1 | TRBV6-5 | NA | TGTGCCAGCAGTGGGGGTGGGGGGTCGAACACTGAAGCTTTCTTT | CASSGGGGSNTEAFF
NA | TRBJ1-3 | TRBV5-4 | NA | TGTGCCAGCAGCTTGGGGGCAGTCTACTCTGGAAACACCATATATTTT | CASSLGAVYSGNTIYF
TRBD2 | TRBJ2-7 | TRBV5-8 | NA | TGTGCCAGCAGCCCGGGACTAGCGGGAGGAAACAGTGGGCAGTACTTC | CASSPGLAGGNSGQYF
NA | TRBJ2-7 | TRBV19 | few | TGTGCCAGTAGTAAGTCAGGGGTCTTCTACGAGCAGTACTTC | CASSKSGVFYEQYF
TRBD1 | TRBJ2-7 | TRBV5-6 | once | TGTGCCAGCAGCTGGACTACGGGACAGGCCGAGCAGTACTTC | CASSWTTGQAEQYF
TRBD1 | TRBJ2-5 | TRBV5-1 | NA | TGCGCCAGCAGTTCTACAGGGGGGGAGACCCAGTACTTC | CASSSTGGETQYF
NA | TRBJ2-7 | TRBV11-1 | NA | TGTGCCAGCAGCCCTGGACGGGGGAGACTGTACGAGCAGTACTTC | CASSPGRGRLYEQYF
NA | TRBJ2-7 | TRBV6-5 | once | TGTGCCAGCAGTTACAATGAGGGAGAGCAGTACTTC | CASSYNEGEQYF
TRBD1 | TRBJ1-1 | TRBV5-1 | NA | TGCGCCAGCAGCGACCGGACAGGGTTGAACACTGAAGCTTTCTTT | CASSDRTGLNTEAFF
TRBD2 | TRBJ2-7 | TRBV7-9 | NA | TGTGCCAGCAGCCTAGCGGGCCCCTACGAGCAGTACTTC | CASSLAGPYEQYF
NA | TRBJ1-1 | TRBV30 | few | TGTGCCTGGGGAGGGCGCGCTGAAGCTTTCTTT | CAWGGRAEAFF
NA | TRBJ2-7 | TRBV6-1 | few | TGTGCCAGCAGTCCGACTTCGCCAACCTACGAGCAGTACTTC | CASSPTSPTYEQYF
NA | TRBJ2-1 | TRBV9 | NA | TGTGCCAGCAGCGTAGCCCCCGGGAGCTCCTACAATGAGCAGTTCTTC | CASSVAPGSSYNEQFF
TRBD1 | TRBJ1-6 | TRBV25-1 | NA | TGTGCCAGCAGTGCTACCGGGAACCAGGGGGGAAATTCACCCCTCCACTTT | CASSATGNQGGNSPLHF
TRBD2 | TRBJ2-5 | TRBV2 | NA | TGTGCCAGCAGGCGGACCCCTAGCGGGGGGGCCGGGGGGGAGACCCAGTACTTC | CASRRTPSGGAGGETQYF
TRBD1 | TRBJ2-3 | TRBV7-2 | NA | TGTGCCAGCAGCTTAGCTCCCGGGACAGGGTATACAGATACGCAGTATTTT | CASSLAPGTGYTDTQYF
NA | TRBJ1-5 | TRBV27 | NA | TGTGCCAGCAGTCCCCTTGGCGGGGGCGGGGATCAGCCCCAGCATTTT | CASSPLGGGGDQPQHF
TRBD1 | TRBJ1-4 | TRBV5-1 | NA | TGCGCCAGCAGCTCCGGACAGGGGGGCAATGAAAAACTGTTTTTT | CASSSGQGGNEKLFF
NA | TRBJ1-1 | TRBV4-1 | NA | TGCGCCAGCAGCCAAGAGGGGGGACCGAACACTGAAGCTTTCTTT | CASSQEGGPNTEAFF
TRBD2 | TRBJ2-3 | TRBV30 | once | TGTGCCTCAACTAGCGGGAGGTCAGGGGCAGATACGCAGTATTTT | CASTSGRSGADTQYF
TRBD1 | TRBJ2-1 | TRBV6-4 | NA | TGTGCCAGCAGTGACGGTAGGGGGCCCTACAATGAGCAGTTCTTC | CASSDGRGPYNEQFF
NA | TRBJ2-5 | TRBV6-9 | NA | TGTGCCAGCCTGGGAGGCCAGTACTTC | CASLGGQYF
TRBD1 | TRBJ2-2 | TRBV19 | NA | TGTGCCAGTAGTACTTCAGGGGGCGCGAACACCGGGGAGCTGTTTTTT | CASSTSGGANTGELFF